These 11 T cell receptor beta chains were all obtained from the same sample, sequenced in a study of beta chain features in type 1 diabetes (dated by TCRdb to 2017 to 2018). Results and caveats for the whole study, not just this receptor: Type 1 diabetes patients showed a moderate but significant shortening of TCRB CDR3 length in all four CD4+ subsets.

Antigen specificity for these receptors is unknown. The library was obtained by the immunoSEQ multiplex PCR assay. The entire isolated RNA was reverse transcribed using the High Capacity cDNA Reverse Transcription Kit, and thus expressed TCRB transcripts were sequenced. The clones in this table, taken by TCRdb from immuneACCESS, are in-frame only. Not every clone is retained; where verified, under half of the shortfall comes from an unresolved V gene, and the cause of the rest is unknown. In this sample the table shows around 140,000 clones, roughly 10% of which occur a single time. The ten largest clones capture 0.6% to 0.9% of the sample. Material for sequencing was central memory CD4+ T cells from blood. These receptors were obtained from a man younger than 45 with type 1 diabetes.

This clone was seen only a few times. The J gene is TRBJ2-2, the V gene TRBV11-3, with 9 bases identical to TRBD1. Germline CDR1 is SGHNT and CDR2 is YENEEA. The V segment lost 4 bases and the J segment 4 bases; nucleotides outside the gene matches: 4. This CDR3 comprises 15 residues. In nucleotides, the CDR3 is TGTGCCAGCAGCTCTAGGACAGGGGCCACCGGGGAGCTGTTTTTT. Amino acid sequence: CASSSRTGATGELFF.

This clone came up a few times. The V call is TRBV18, the J call TRBJ2-1, with D possibly matching TRBD2 (5 bases). With 3 bases removed from V and 9 bases from J, the gap between germline ends came to 12 bases. This CDR3 has 13 residues. Germline loops: CDR1 KGHSH, CDR2 LQKENI. CDR3 protein: CASSPGGSAEQFF. CDR3 bases: TGTGCCAGCTCACCCGGAGGTAGCGCTGAGCAGTTCTTC.

V is TRBV30 and J is TRBJ2-3; D remains ambiguous. The V end lost 3 bases, the J end lost 2 bases, and 3 bases lay between the germline ends. The CDR3 has 11 residues. Germline V lookup: CDR1 GTSNPN, CDR2 SVGIG (reference sequence). The CDR3 is CAWRYTDTQYF. The CDR3 DNA reads as TGTGCCTGGAGATACACAGATACGCAGTATTTT.

The V and J genes are TRBV10-3 and TRBJ2-5; TRBD2 is a possible D gene (5 bases). The CDR3 covers 13 residues. Between the trimmed V and J ends, which lost 3 bases and 4 bases, there was a span of 9 bases. The germline CDR1 and CDR2 sequences are ENHRY and SYGVKD. The CDR3 region has the DNA TGTGCCATCAGTGAACGGGCGGGAGAGACCCAGTACTTC. This gives the protein CAISERAGETQYF.

This clone was counted between two and nine times. DNA of the CDR3: TGTGCCAGCAGCTCCTGGGGACTGTCCTACAATGAGCAGTTCTTC. Protein: CASSSWGLSYNEQFF. The rearrangement links TRBV5-4 to TRBJ2-1; possible D gene TRBD2, 6 bases. The V and J ends lost 3 bases and 1 base respectively, with 11 bases between them. The CDR3 has 15 residues. Germline V gene lookup returns CDR1 SGHNT and CDR2 YYREEE (reference sequence).

This clone turned up a few times. V is TRBV9 and J is TRBJ1-1; perhaps TRBD1 as D (6 bases). Trimming pared 0 bases from V and 7 bases from J, leaving 13 bases between. The CDR3 is made up of 14 amino acids. Germline-derived CDR1 and CDR2 are SGDLS and YYNGEE. The CDR3 is CASSVDAGVSEAFF. Here the CDR3 DNA reads TGTGCCAGCAGCGTAGACGCAGGGGTGAGTGAAGCTTTCTTT. The full variable domain, completed using reference TRBV9 and TRBJ1-1, is DSGVTQTPKHLITATGQRVTLRCSPRSGDLSVYWYQQSLDQGLQFLIQYYNGEERAKGNILERFSAQQFPDLHSELNLSSLELGDSALYFCASSVDAGVSEAFFGQGTRLTVV.

For this clone: The same CDR3 can be traced to other DNA sequences in this sample. The chain is built from TRBV2 and TRBJ2-3, with 13 bases identical to TRBD2. Looked up from germline, CDR1 is SNHLY and CDR2 is FYNNEI. This CDR3 region has 15 residues. The V and J ends lost 6 bases and 2 bases, in that order; junction bases with no gene match: 2. CDR3 nucleotides: TGTGCCAGCAGCGGACTAGCGGGGGTCACAGATACGCAGTATTTT. It yields the protein CASSGLAGVTDTQYF.

This clone was recorded a few times. This chain joins TRBV19 and TRBJ2-3; D is possibly TRBD2 (5 bases). The CDR3 length is 14 residues. CDR1 and CDR2 (germline): LNHDA, SQIVND (reference sequence). Trimming removed 6 bases at V and 3 bases at J, with 13 bases between. The DNA of the CDR3 is TGTGCCAGTAGAGGTGGAGGTCCAACAGATACGCAGTATTTT. Amino acid sequence: CASRGGGPTDTQYF.

V and J are TRBV28 and TRBJ1-6; D not resolved. Trimming shortened V by 4 bases and J by 10 bases, and 17 bases separated the two germline ends. The germline gives CDR1 MDHEN, CDR2 SYDVKM. The CDR3 loop spans 15 amino acids. CDR3 amino acids: CASSSLGRTLSPLHF. CDR3 in DNA: TGTGCCAGCAGTTCCTTGGGGAGGACTTTATCACCCCTCCACTTT.

This clone has only a few counts. This rearrangement joins TRBV5-1 to TRBJ2-5; 9 nucleotides agree with TRBD1. Germline lookup yields CDR1 SGHRS and CDR2 YFSETQ. The CDR3 contains 15 residues. The trim removed 1 base at V and 4 bases at J, leaving 5 bases unmatched. The CDR3 DNA is TGCGCCAGCAGCTTGTCGGGGACAGGGTCAGAGACCCAGTACTTC. It is translated as CASSLSGTGSETQYF.

V is TRBV20-1 and J is TRBJ2-5; the D gene is possibly TRBD1 (5 bases). Germline-derived CDR1 and CDR2 are DFQATT and SNEGSKA (reference sequence). The CDR3 loop spans 11 amino acids. For the CDR3, the DNA is TGCAGCCGACAGTTACAAGAGACCCAGTACTTC. Translation: CSRQLQETQYF.